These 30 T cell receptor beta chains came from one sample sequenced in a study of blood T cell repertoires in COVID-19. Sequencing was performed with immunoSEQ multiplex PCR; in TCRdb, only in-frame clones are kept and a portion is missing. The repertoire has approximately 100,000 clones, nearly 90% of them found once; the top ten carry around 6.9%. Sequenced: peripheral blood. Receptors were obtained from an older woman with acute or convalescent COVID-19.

The CDR3 DNA follows: TGTGCCAGCAGCTTGGGGCCCGGACTAGCGGGAGGGGGGGAGCAGTTCTTC. It codes for CASSLGPGLAGGGEQFF. The chain has TRBV5-4 and TRBJ2-1; 15 nucleotides line up with TRBD2. Germline V gene sequence: CDR1 SGHNT, CDR2 YYREEE (reference sequence). The CDR3 runs 17 residues. V trimming: 0 bases; J trimming: 10 bases; junction bases outside the gene matches: 8.

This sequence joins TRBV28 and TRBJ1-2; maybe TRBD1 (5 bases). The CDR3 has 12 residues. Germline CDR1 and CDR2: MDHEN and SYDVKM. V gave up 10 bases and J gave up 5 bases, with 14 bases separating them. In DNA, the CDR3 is TGTGCCATTTCGGACACCTTATATGGCTACACCTTC. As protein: CAISDTLYGYTF.

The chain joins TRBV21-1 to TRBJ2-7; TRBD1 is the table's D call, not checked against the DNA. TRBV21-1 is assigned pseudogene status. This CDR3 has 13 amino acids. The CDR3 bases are TGTGCCAGCAGCAACGGGACACCCTACGAGCAGTACTTC. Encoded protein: CASSNGTPYEQYF.

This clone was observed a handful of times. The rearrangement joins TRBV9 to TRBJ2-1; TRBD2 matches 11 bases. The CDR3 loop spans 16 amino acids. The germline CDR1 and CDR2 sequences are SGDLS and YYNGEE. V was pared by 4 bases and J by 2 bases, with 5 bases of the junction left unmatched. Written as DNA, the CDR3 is TGTGCCAGCAGCCCCATGACTAGCGGGGCCTACAATGAGCAGTTCTTC. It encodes CASSPMTSGAYNEQFF.

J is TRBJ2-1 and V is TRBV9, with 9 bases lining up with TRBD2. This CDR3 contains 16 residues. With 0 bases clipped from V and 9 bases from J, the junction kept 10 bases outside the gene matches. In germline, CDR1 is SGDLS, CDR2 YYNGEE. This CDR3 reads CASSVEGTSYGSEQFF. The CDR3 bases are TGTGCCAGCAGCGTAGAAGGGACTAGCTATGGCAGTGAGCAGTTCTTC.

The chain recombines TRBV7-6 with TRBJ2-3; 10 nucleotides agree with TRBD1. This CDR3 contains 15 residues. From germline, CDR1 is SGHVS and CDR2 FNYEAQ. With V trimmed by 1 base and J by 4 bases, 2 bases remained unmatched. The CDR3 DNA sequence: TGTGCCAGCAGCTTAGGACAGGGGGCCGCAGATACGCAGTATTTT. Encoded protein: CASSLGQGAADTQYF. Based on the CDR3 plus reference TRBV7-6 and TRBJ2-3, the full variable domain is GAGVSQSPRYKVTKRGQDVALRCDPISGHVSLYWYRQALGQGPEFLTYFNYEAQQDKSGLPNDRFSAERPEGSISTLTIQRTEQRDSAMYRCASSLGQGAADTQYFGPGTRLTVL.

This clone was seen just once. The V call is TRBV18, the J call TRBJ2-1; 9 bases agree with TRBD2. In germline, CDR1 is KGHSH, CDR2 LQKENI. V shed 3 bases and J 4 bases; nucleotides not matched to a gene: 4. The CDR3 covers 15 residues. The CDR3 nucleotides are TGTGCCAGCTCACCCGGGACTAGCCTTTACAATGAGCAGTTCTTC. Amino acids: CASSPGTSLYNEQFF.

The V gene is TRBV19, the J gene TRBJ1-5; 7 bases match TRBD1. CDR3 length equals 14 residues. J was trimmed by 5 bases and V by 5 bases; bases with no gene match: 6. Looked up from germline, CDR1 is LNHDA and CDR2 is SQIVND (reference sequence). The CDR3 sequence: CASSYRGRDQPQHF. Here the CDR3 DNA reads TGTGCCAGTAGTTACAGGGGAAGGGATCAGCCCCAGCATTTT.

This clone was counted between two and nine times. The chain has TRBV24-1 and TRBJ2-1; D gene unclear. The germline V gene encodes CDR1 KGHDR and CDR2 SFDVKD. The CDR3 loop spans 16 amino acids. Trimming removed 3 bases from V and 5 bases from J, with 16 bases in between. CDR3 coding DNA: TGTGCCACCAGTGATCCTATAACGGGTGACGACAATGAGCAGTTCTTC. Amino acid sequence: CATSDPITGDDNEQFF.

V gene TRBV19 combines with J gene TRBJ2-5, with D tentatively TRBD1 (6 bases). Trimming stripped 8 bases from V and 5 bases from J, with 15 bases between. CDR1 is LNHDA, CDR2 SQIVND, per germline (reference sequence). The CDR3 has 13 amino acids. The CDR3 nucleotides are TGTGCCAGTGCCGGGACCCAGGGGGAGACCCAGTACTTC. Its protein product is CASAGTQGETQYF.

CDR3 coding DNA: TGTGCCAGCAGCTTAGCCGGACAGGTCTATGGCTACACCTTC. It encodes CASSLAGQVYGYTF. The chain recombines TRBV7-9 with TRBJ1-2; 7 bases agree with TRBD1. The CDR3 is 14 amino acids. The V gene's germline CDR1 is SEHNR and CDR2 FQNEAQ (reference sequence). The junction had 2 bases not matched to a gene; V was cut back by 0 bases and J by 4 bases. Full variable domain (missing parts from reference TRBV7-9 and TRBJ1-2): DTGVSQNPRHKITKRGQNVTFRCDPISEHNRLYWYRQTLGQGPEFLTYFQNEAQLEKSRLLSDRFSAERPKGSFSTLEIQRTEQGDSAMYLCASSLAGQVYGYTFGSGTRLTVV.

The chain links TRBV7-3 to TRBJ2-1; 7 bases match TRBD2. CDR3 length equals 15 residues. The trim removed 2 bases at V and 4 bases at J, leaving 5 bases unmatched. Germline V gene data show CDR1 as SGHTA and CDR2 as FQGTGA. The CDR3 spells CASSLVRGTYNEQFF. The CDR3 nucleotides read TGTGCCAGCAGCTTAGTGCGGGGGACTTACAATGAGCAGTTCTTC. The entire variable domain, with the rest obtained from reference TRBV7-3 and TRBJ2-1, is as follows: GAGVSQTPSNKVTEKGKYVELRCDPISGHTALYWYRQSLGQGPEFLIYFQGTGAADDSGLPNDRFFAVRPEGSVSTLKIQRTERGDSAVYLCASSLVRGTYNEQFFGPGTRLTVL.

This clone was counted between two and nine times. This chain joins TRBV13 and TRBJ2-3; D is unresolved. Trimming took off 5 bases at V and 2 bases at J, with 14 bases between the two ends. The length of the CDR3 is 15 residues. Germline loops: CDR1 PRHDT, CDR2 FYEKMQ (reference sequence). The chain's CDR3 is CASSRGLPTTDTQYF. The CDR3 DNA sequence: TGTGCCAGCAGCCGCGGCCTACCCACCACAGATACGCAGTATTTT.

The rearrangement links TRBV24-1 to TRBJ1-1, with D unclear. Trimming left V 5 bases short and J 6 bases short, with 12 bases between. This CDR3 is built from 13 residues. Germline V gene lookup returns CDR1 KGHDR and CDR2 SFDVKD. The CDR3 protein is CATSGRLGAEAFF. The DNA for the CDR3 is TGTGCCACCAGTGGGAGGCTCGGCGCTGAAGCTTTCTTT.

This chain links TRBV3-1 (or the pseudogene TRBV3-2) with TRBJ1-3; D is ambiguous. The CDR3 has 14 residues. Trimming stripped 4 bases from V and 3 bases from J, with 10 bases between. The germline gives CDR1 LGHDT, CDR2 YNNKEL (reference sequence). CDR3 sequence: CASSLFDIGNTIYF. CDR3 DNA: TGTGCCAGCAGCCTATTCGACATTGGAAACACCATATATTTT.

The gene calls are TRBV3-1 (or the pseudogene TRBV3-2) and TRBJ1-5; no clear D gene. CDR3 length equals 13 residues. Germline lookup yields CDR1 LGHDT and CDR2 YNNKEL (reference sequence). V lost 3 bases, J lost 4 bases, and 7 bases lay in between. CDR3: CASSQGSNQPQHF. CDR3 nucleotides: TGTGCCAGCAGCCAGGGGAGTAATCAGCCCCAGCATTTT.

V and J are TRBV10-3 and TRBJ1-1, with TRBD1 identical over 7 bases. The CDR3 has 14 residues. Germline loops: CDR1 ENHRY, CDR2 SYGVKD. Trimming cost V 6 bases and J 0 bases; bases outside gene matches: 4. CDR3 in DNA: TGTGCCATCAGCGCGACAGGGATGAACACTGAAGCTTTCTTT. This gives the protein CAISATGMNTEAFF.

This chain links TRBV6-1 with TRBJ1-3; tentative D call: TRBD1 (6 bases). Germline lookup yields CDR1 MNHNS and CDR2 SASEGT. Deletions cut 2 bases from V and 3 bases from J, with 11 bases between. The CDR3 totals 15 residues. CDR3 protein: CASSELAGDGNTIYF. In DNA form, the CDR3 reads TGTGCCAGCAGTGAATTGGCAGGGGATGGAAACACCATATATTTT.

DNA of the CDR3: TGTGCCAGCAGCTTGGTGGAGCTAGCGGGGTCCCAGTTCTTC. Amino acid sequence: CASSLVELAGSQFF. The chain recombines TRBV5-5 with TRBJ2-1, with TRBD2 matching over 9 bases. The trim removed 0 bases at V and 13 bases at J, leaving 8 bases unmatched. CDR3 length equals 14 residues. Per the germline V gene, CDR1 is SGHKS and CDR2 is YYEKEE (reference sequence).

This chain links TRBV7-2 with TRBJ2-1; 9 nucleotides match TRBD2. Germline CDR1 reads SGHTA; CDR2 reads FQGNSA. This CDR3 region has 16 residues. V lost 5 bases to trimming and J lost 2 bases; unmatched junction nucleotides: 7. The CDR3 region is CASSETSGAPYNEQFF. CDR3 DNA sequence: TGTGCCAGCAGCGAGACTAGCGGAGCCCCCTACAATGAGCAGTTCTTC.

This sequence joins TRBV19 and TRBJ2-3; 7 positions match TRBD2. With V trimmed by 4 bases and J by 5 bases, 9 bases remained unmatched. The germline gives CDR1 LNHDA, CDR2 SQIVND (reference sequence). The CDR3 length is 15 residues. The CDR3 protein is CASSTNLAGEDTQYF. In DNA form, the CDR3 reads TGTGCCAGTAGTACCAACCTCGCGGGAGAAGATACGCAGTATTTT.

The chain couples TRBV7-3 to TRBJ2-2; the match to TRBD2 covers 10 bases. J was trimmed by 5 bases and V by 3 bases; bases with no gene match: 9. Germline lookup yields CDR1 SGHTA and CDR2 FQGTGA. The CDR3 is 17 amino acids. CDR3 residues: CASSFLPQTSGTGELFF. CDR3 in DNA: TGTGCCAGCAGCTTCTTACCCCAGACTAGCGGGACCGGGGAGCTGTTTTTT.

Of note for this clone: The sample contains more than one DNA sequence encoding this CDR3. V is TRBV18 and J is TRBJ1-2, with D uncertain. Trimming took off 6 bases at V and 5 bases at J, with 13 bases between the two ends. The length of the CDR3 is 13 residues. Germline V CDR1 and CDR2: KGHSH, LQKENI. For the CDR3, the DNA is TGTGCCAGCTCGCCTGACCGGGAGTATGGCTACACCTTC. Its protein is CASSPDREYGYTF.

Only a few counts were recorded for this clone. CDR3 sequence (DNA): TGTGCCAGCAGCCTGGCGGGAGGCGACTACAATGAGCAGTTCTTC. Translated: CASSLAGGDYNEQFF. This rearrangement joins TRBV7-3 to TRBJ2-1; 8 positions match TRBD2. The CDR3 has 15 amino acids. Germline CDR1 is SGHTA and CDR2 is FQGTGA. V dropped 5 bases and J dropped 3; count of bases not matched to a gene: 6.

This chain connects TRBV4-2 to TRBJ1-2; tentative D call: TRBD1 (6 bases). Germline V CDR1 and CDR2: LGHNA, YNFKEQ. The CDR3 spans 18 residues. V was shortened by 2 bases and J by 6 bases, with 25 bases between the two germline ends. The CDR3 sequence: CASSQTLLSVRGVDGYTF. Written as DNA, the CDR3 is TGTGCCAGCAGCCAAACCTTACTTAGTGTCAGGGGAGTGGATGGCTACACCTTC.

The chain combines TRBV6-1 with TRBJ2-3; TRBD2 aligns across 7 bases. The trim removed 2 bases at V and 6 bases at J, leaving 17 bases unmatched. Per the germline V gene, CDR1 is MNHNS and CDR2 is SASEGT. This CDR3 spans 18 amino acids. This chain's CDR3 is CASSETGGSWGGLDTQYF. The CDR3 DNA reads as TGTGCCAGCAGTGAAACGGGCGGGAGCTGGGGTGGGTTGGATACGCAGTATTTT.

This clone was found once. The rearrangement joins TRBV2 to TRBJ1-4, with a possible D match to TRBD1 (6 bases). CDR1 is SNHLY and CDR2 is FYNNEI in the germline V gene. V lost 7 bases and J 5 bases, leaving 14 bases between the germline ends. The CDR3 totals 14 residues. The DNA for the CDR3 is TGTGCCAGCAATGTTGGGGGCACCAATGAAAAACTGTTTTTT. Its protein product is CASNVGGTNEKLFF. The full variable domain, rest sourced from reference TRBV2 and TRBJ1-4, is EPEVTQTPSHQVTQMGQEVILRCVPISNHLYFYWYRQILGQKVEFLVSFYNNEISEKSEIFDDQFSVERPDGSNFTLKIRSTKLEDSAMYFCASNVGGTNEKLFFGSGTQLSVL.

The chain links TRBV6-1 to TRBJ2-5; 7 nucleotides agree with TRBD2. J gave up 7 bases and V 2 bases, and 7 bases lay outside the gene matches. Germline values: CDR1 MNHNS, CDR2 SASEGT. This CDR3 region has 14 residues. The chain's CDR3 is CASSEPGGRATQYF. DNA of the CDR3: TGTGCCAGCAGTGAACCGGGCGGGAGAGCGACCCAGTACTTC.

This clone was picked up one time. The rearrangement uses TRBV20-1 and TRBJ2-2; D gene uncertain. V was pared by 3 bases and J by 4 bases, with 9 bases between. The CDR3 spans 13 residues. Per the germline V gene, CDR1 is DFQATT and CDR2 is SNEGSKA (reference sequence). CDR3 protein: CSASIVSTGELFF. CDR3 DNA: TGCAGTGCTAGTATAGTTTCCACCGGGGAGCTGTTTTTT.

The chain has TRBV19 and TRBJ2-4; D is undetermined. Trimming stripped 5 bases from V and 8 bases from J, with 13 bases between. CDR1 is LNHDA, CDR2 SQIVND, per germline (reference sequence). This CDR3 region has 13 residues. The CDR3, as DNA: TGTGCCAGTAGTTCCGATAGAGAGGACATTCAGTACTTC. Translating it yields CASSSDREDIQYF.